This T cell receptor (beta chain) appears in the sequencing data of a study of T cell repertoires in cytomegalovirus infection. Study details: A matching HLA type, together with CMV infection, was signaled by public TCR beta signatures.

TCRdb called the reads again in MiXCR, with one record for every CDR3 protein. This table holds about 350,000 distinct CDR3 sequences, approximately 35% found once. Germline CDR1 SGHVS, CDR2 FQNEAQ. This CDR3 has 15 amino acids. J lost 9 bases, V lost 1 base, and 6 bases had no gene match. This clonotype has only a few counts. Its specificity is unknown. General observations from the study: Cumulative frequency of public TCR beta families picked out carriers of CMV plus the relevant HLA. CMV-specific TCR beta clonotypes restricted by HLA-C were the ones dominating the ex vivo response.

This receptor was taken from a human donor in good health (CMV status not recorded). Some clones in this sample may be carry-over from other donors' samples. The V gene is TRBV7-8, the J gene TRBJ2-1; TRBD2 agrees at 10 bases. The specimen was cultured PBMCs, collected from culture after CMV antigen stimulation. The DNA of the CDR3 is TGTGCCAGCAGCTTAGTGGGACTAGCGACAAGTGAGCAGTTCTTC. It specifies CASSLVGLATSEQFF.